This T cell receptor (beta chain) was recorded in a study of T cells in localized non-small cell lung cancer. The study, taken as a whole, reports: Among the tissues sampled, uninvolved adjacent lung had the highest T cell clonality, above tumor. Adjacent lung held a median roughly 50 of the top 100 tumor clones. Only one tumor region went through sequencing, so heterogeneity may still be there.

V shed 3 bases and J shed 5 bases, with 16 bases lying between them. The CDR3 runs 15 residues. Germline values: CDR1 SGHNT, CDR2 YENEEA. About this clone: Its antigen is undetermined.

Generated by immunoSEQ multiplex PCR, the TCRdb table keeps only in-frame clones and is missing some. The sample contains 45,000 to 70,000 clones, roughly 85% of which appear only once. Sequences were derived from peripheral blood, sampled before any cancer treatment. The source is a woman aged 40-75 years with stage I lung adenocarcinoma. The genes are TRBV11-3 and TRBJ2-5; D is uncertain. The CDR3 DNA follows: TGTGCCAGCAGCTTTTCTCCGGGTCTGGAGGAGACCCAGTACTTC. Its protein product is CASSFSPGLEETQYF.